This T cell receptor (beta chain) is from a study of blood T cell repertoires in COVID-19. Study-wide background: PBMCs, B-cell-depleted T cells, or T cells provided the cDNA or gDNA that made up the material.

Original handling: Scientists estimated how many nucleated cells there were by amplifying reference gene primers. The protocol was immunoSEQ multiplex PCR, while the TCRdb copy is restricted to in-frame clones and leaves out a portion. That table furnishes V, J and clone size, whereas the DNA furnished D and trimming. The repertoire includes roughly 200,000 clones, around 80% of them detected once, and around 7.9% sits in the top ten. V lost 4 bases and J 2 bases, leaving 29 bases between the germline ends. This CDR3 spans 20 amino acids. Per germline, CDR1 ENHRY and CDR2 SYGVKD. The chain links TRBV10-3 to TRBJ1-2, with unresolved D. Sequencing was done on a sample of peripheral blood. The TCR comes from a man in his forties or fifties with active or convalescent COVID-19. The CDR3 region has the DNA TGTGCCATCAGTGGACTATTGATAGCAGAGAACCCGACGGCCAACTATGGCTACACCTTC. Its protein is CAISGLLIAENPTANYGYTF.